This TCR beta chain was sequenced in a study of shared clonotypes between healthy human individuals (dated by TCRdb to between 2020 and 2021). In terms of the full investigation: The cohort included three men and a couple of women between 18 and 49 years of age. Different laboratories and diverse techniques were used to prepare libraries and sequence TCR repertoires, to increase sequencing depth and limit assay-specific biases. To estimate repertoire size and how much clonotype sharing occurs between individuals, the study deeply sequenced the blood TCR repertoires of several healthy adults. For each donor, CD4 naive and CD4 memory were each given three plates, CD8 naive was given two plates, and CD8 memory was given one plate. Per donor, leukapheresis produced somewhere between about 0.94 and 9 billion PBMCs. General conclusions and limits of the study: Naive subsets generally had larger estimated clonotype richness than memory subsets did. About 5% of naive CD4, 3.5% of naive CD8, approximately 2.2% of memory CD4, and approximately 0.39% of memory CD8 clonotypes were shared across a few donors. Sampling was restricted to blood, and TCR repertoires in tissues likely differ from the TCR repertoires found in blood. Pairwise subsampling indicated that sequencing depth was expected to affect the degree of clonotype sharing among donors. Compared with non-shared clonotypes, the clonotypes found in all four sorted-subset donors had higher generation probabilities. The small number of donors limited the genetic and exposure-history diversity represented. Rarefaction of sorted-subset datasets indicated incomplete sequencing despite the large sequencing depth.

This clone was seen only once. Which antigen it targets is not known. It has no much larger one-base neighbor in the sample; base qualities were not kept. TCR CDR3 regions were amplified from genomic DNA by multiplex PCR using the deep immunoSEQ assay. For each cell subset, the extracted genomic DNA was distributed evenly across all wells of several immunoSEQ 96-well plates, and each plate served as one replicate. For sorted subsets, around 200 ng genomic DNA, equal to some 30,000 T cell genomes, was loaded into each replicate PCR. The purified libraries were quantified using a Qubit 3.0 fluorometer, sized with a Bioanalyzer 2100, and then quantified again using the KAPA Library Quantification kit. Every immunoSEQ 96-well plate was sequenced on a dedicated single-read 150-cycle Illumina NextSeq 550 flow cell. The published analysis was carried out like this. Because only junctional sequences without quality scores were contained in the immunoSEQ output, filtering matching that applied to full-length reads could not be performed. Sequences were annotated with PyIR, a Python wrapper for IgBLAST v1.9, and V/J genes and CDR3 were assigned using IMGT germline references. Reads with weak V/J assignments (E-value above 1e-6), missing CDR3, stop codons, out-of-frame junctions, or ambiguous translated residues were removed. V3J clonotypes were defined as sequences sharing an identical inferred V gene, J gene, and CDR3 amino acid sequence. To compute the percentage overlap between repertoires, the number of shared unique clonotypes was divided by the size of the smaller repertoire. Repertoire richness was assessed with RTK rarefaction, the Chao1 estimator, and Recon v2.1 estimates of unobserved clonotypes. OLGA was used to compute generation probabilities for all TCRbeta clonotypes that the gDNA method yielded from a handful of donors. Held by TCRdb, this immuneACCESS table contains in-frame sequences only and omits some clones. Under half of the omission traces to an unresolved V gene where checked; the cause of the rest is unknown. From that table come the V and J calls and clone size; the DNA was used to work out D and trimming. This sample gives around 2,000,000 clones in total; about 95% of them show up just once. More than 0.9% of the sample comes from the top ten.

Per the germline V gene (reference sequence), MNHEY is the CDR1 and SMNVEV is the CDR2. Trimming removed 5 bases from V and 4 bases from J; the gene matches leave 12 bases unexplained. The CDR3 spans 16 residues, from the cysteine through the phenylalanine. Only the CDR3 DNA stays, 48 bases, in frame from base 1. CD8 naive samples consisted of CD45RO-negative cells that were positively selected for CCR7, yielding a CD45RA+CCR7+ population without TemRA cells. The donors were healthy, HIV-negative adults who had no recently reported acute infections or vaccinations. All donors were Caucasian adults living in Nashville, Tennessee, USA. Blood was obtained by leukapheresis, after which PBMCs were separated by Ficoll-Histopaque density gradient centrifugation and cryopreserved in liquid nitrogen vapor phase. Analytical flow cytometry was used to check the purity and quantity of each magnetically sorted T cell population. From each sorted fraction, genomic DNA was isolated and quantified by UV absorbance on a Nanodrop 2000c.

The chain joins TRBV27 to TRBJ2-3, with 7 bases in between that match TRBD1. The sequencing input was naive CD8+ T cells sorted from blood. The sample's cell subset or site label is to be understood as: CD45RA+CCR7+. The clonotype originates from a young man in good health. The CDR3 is CASSGKDRPSPDTQYF. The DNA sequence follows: TGTGCCAGCAGTGGTAAGGACAGGCCCAGCCCAGATACGCAGTATTTT.